This T cell receptor (beta chain) was recovered during a study of cytomegalovirus exposure and HLA in healthy donors. Study results and limitations: Reportedly, cytomegalovirus status was diagnosed with high sensitivity and specificity. Investigators reported 164 TCR beta chains as tied to cytomegalovirus.

This clone has more than one count but fewer than ten. What it recognizes is unknown. With 1 base removed from V and 2 bases from J, the gap between germline ends came to 9 bases. The CDR3 has 15 residues. The germline V gene encodes CDR1 MGHDK and CDR2 SYGVNS. Use of 60 Vbeta and 13 Jbeta primers characterized the PCR. Sequencing was performed with immunoSEQ multiplex PCR; in TCRdb, only in-frame clones are kept and a portion is missing. Among over 150,000 clones listed, under 80% were seen once. The J gene is TRBJ1-3, the V gene TRBV25-1; maybe TRBD1 (5 bases). The TCR originated in a man aged 40-50 years in good health and CMV-seronegative. The sequenced material came from PBMCs. For the CDR3, the DNA is TGTGCCAGCAGTGAATCAAGGGGAACTGGAAACACCATATATTTT. Protein sequence: CASSESRGTGNTIYF. Full variable domain (outside the CDR3, taken from reference TRBV25-1 and TRBJ1-3): EADIYQTPRYLVIGTGKKITLECSQTMGHDKMYWYQQDPGMELHLIHYSYGVNSTEKGDLSSESTVSRIRTEHFPLTLESARPSHTSQYLCASSESRGTGNTIYFGEGSWLTVV.